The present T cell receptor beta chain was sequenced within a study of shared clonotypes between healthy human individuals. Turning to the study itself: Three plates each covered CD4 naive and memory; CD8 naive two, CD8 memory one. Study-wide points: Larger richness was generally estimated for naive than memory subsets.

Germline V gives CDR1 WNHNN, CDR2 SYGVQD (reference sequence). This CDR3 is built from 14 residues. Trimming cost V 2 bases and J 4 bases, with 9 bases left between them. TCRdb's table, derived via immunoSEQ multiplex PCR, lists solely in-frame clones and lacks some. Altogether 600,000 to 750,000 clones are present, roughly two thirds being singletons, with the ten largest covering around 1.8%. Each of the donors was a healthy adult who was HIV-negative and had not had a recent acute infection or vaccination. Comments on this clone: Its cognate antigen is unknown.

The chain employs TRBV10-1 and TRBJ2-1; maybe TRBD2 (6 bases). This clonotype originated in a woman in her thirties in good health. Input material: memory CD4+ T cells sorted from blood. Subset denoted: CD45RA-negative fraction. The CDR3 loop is CASSEGGTYNEQFF. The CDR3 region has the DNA TGCGCCAGCAGTGAGGGCGGGACGTACAATGAGCAGTTCTTC.